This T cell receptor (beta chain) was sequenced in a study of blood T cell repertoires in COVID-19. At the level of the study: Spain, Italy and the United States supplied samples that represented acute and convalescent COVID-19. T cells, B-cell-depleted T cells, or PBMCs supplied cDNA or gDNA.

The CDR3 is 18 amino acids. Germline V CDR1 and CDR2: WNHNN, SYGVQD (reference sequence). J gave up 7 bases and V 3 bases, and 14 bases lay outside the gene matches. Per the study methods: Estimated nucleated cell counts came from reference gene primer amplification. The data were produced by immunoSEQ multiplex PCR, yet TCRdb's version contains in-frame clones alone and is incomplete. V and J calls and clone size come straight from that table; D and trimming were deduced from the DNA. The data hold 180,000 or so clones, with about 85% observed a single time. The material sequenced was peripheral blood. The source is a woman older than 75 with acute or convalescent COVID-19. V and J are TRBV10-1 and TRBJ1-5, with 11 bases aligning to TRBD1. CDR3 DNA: TGCGCCAGCAGTGAAAAGGACAGGGGGCTTGTTTTAGGACAGCCCCAGCATTTT. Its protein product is CASSEKDRGLVLGQPQHF.